Listed below are T cell receptor beta chains from one sample, sequenced in a study of cytomegalovirus exposure and HLA in healthy donors. Assay: immunoSEQ multiplex PCR; the TCRdb copy retains only in-frame clones and omits some. The data show about 160,000 clones, approximately 80% seen once. Specimen: PBMCs. The receptors were gathered from a man aged 50 to 59 in good health and CMV-seropositive. Each CDR3 is given with its conserved first and last residue. A D gene is named only where the DNA matches it firmly. Clone sizes are given selectively: once, few, many, or a class where the clone is expanded.

>TRBJ1-6|NA|TRBV5-1|NA
TGCGCCAGCAACGACCCTGGGGAGAATTCACCCCTCCACTTT
CASNDPGENSPLHF
>TRBJ1-2|once|TRBV4-2|TRBD1
TGTGCCAGCAGCCAAGAAGATAAGGGGACGACAGGGAGTTATGGCTACACCTTC
CASSQEDKGTTGSYGYTF
>TRBJ1-2|NA|TRBV5-4|NA
TGTGCCAGCAGCCTGAGGCAGGGGCGCGACTATGGCTACACCTTC
CASSLRQGRDYGYTF
>TRBJ2-5|NA|TRBV7-6|NA
TGTGCCAGCAGCTTGTACGGGATGGAGACCCAGTACTTC
CASSLYGMETQYF
>TRBJ1-1|once|TRBV29-1|NA
TGCAGCGTTGAGCAGGTCCGGGGTGAAGCTTTCTTT
CSVEQVRGEAFF
>TRBJ2-5|NA|TRBV12-5|TRBD1
TGTGCTAGTGGTTTCTGGGACAGGGAAGAGACCCAGTACTTC
CASGFWDREETQYF
>TRBJ2-1|NA|TRBV19|TRBD2
TGTGCCAGTAGTAGGGGGGGAGACTACAATGAGCAGTTCTTC
CASSRGGDYNEQFF
>TRBJ1-1|NA|TRBV5-1|NA
TGCGCCAGCAGCTTAGGGGTCGTAAACACTGAAGCTTTCTTT
CASSLGVVNTEAFF
>TRBJ2-2|once|TRBV18|TRBD1
TGTGCCAGCTCACTCCAGGGGGCCGGCGGGGAGCTGTTTTTT
CASSLQGAGGELFF
>TRBJ1-5|NA|TRBV6-6|NA
TGTGCCAGCATCAGGGGAAGCAATCAGCCCCAGCATTTT
CASIRGSNQPQHF
>TRBJ1-4|NA|TRBV7-9|NA
TGTGCCAGCAGCCCTACAGGAGCAACTAATGAAAAACTGTTTTTT
CASSPTGATNEKLFF
>TRBJ2-3|once|TRBV19|NA
TGTGCCAGTCGGCTAGGGGCGGGAACAGATACGCAGTATTTT
CASRLGAGTDTQYF
>TRBJ2-3|once|TRBV2|TRBD2
TGTGCCAGCGCGGGGGAACCAGATACGCAGTATTTT
CASAGEPDTQYF